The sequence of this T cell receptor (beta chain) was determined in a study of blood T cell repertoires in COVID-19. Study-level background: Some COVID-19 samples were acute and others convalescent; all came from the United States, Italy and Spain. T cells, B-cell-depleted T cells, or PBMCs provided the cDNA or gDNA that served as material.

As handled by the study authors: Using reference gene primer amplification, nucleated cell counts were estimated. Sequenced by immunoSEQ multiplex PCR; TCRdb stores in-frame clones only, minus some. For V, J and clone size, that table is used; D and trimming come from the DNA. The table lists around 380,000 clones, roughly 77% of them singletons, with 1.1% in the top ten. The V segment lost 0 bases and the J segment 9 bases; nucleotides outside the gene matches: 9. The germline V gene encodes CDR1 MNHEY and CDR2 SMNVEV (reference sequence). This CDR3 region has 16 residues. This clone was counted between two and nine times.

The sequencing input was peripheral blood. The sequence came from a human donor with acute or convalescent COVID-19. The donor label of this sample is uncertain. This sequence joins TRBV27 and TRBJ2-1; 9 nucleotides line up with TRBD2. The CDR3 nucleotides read TGTGCCAGCAGTTTATCGAGGCTAGCGGGAATGGGTGAGCAGTTCTTC. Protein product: CASSLSRLAGMGEQFF.